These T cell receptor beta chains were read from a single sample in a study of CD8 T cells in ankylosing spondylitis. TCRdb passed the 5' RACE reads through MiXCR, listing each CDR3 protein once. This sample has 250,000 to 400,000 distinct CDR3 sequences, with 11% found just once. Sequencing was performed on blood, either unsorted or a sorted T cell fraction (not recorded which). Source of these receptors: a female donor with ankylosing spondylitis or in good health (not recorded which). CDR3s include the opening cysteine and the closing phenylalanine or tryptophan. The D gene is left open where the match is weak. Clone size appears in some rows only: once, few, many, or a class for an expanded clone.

CASSQARRLREQYF | TGTGCCAGCTCACAGGCGAGACGGTTAAGGGAGCAGTACTTC | TRBV18 | few | NA | TRBJ2-7
CASSFRAGGNNEQFF | TGTGCCAGCAGTTTCAGGGCGGGGGGGAACAATGAGCAGTTCTTC | TRBV12-3/TRBV12-4 | NA | TRBD2 | TRBJ2-1
CASSFWSSPNTGELFF | TGCGCCAGCAGCTTCTGGTCAAGCCCGAACACCGGGGAGCTGTTTTTT | TRBV5-1 | many | NA | TRBJ2-2
CASSSTDRHPYGYTF | TGTGCCAGCAGTTCCACGGACAGGCATCCCTATGGCTACACCTTC | TRBV28 | NA | TRBD1 | TRBJ1-2
CASRSDLDVGETQYF | TGCGCCAGCAGATCCGACCTCGATGTGGGGGAGACCCAGTACTTC | TRBV5-1 | many | NA | TRBJ2-5
CSARDLGIPYTF | TGCAGTGCTAGGGACCTGGGGATCCCCTACACCTTC | TRBV20-1 | few | NA | TRBJ1-2
CATQGSNTGELFF | TGCGCCACCCAAGGTTCGAACACCGGGGAGCTGTTTTTT | TRBV5-1 | many | NA | TRBJ2-2
CASSSPGQGPGYTF | TGTGCCAGCAGTTCACCGGGACAGGGTCCTGGCTACACCTTC | TRBV28 | many | TRBD1 | TRBJ1-2
CASSFRTGAGYTF | TGCGCCAGCAGCTTTCGGACTGGAGCCGGCTACACCTTC | TRBV5-1 | many | NA | TRBJ1-2
CASSLETGIYGYTF | TGTGCCAGCAGCTTGGAAACAGGGATCTATGGCTACACCTTC | TRBV11-2 | many | NA | TRBJ1-2
CSARQGVTGTQYF | TGCAGTGCTAGACAGGGGGTTACTGGTACGCAGTATTTT | TRBV20-1 | few | TRBD1 | TRBJ2-3
CASSLELGIMNEQFF | TGTGCCAGCAGCTTGGAGCTGGGGATTATGAATGAGCAGTTCTTC | TRBV5-5 | few | NA | TRBJ2-1
CASSPRDSIRYEQYF | TGTGCCAGCTCACCACGAGACAGTATCCGCTACGAGCAGTACTTC | TRBV18 | many | NA | TRBJ2-7
CASSTSGQGYAYEQYF | TGCGCCAGCAGCACGTCGGGTCAGGGGTACGCCTACGAGCAGTACTTC | TRBV5-1 | many | NA | TRBJ2-7
CASGSGGELFF | TGCGCCAGCGGGAGTGGCGGGGAGCTGTTTTTT | TRBV5-1 | many | NA | TRBJ2-2
CASSSAFGTSGSEQFF | TGCGCCAGCAGCTCCGCCTTTGGGACTAGCGGTTCTGAGCAGTTCTTC | TRBV5-1 | NA | TRBD2 | TRBJ2-1
CASSVGAGAFF | TGTGCCAGCAGCGTAGGAGCGGGAGCTTTCTTT | TRBV14 | few | NA | TRBJ1-1
CASSQRRSAGGPGEQFF | TGTGCCAGCAGCCAAAGACGGTCAGCGGGAGGGCCTGGTGAGCAGTTCTTC | TRBV7-9 | few | TRBD2 | TRBJ2-1
CASYHGLAGSYEQYF | TGCGCCAGCTACCATGGACTAGCGGGATCCTACGAGCAGTACTTC | TRBV5-1 | NA | TRBD2 | TRBJ2-7
CASSLSITSNQPQHF | TGTGCCAGCAGCTTGTCGATTACGAGCAATCAGCCCCAGCATTTT | TRBV5-5 | many | NA | TRBJ1-5
CRSGTEATEAFF | TGCAGGTCCGGGACGGAGGCCACTGAAGCTTTCTTT | TRBV19 | NA | NA | TRBJ1-1
CASRANSLVEQYF | TGTGCCAGCAGAGCCAACAGTTTGGTCGAGCAGTACTTC | TRBV25-1 | many | NA | TRBJ2-7
CSAATRNTEAFF | TGCAGTGCGGCAACAAGGAACACTGAAGCTTTCTTT | TRBV20-1 | many | NA | TRBJ1-1
CATSDPRGRGELFF | TGTGCCACCAGTGATCCCAGGGGAAGGGGGGAGCTGTTTTTT | TRBV24-1 | NA | NA | TRBJ2-2
CSARTGGVTEAFF | TGCAGTGCTAGAACAGGGGGCGTCACTGAAGCTTTCTTT | TRBV20-1 | many | TRBD1 | TRBJ1-1
CASSIRTKETQYF | TGCGCCAGCAGCATACGGACAAAAGAGACCCAGTACTTC | TRBV5-1 | many | NA | TRBJ2-5
CASTLTGVNTEAFF | TGTGCCAGCACCTTGACAGGGGTGAACACTGAAGCTTTCTTT | TRBV12-3/TRBV12-4 | many | TRBD1 | TRBJ1-1
CASSDRGKNIQYF | TGTGCCAGCAGTGACCGAGGCAAAAACATTCAGTACTTC | TRBV6-4 | few | NA | TRBJ2-4
CASRPRTTLQETQYF | TGTGCCAGCAGACCTAGGACAACTCTACAAGAGACCCAGTACTTC | TRBV28 | many | NA | TRBJ2-5
CSARDYQTSTDTQYF | TGCAGTGCTAGAGATTATCAGACTAGCACAGATACGCAGTATTTT | TRBV20-1 | many | NA | TRBJ2-3
CASRPQLNTGELFF | TGTGCTAGCAGGCCTCAGCTGAACACCGGGGAGCTGTTTTTT | TRBV7-7 | many | NA | TRBJ2-2
CASSLQGGSTDTQYF | TGCGCCAGCAGCTTACAGGGAGGTAGCACAGATACGCAGTATTTT | TRBV5-1 | NA | NA | TRBJ2-3
CASRRPDSYEQYF | TGTGCCAGTAGACGGCCTGACTCCTACGAGCAGTACTTC | TRBV28 | NA | NA | TRBJ2-7
CASGLGAGETQYF | TGTGCTAGTGGTTTGGGTGCTGGAGAGACCCAGTACTTC | TRBV12-5 | many | NA | TRBJ2-5
CSARITGGAGQPQHF | TGCAGTGCTAGAATAACAGGGGGTGCCGGGCAGCCCCAGCATTTT | TRBV20-1 | many | TRBD1 | TRBJ1-5
CASSYGAFNEQFF | TGTGCCAGCAGTTACGGGGCTTTCAATGAGCAGTTCTTC | TRBV6-2/TRBV6-3 | many | NA | TRBJ2-1
CASKRGFEAFF | TGTGCCAGCAAGAGAGGGTTTGAAGCTTTCTTT | TRBV27 | NA | NA | TRBJ1-1
CSARDEAGGNEKLFF | TGCAGTGCTAGAGATGAGGCAGGGGGGAATGAAAAACTGTTTTTT | TRBV20-1 | NA | TRBD1 | TRBJ1-4
CASSLKAADTQYF | TGCGCCAGCAGCTTGAAGGCCGCAGATACGCAGTATTTT | TRBV5-1 | NA | NA | TRBJ2-3
CASSRAGNNSPLHF | TGTGCCAGCAGCCGGGCGGGAAATAATTCACCCCTCCACTTT | TRBV11-1 | many | NA | TRBJ1-6
CASSLARAPSTDTQYF | TGTGCCAGCAGCTTAGCTAGGGCGCCCAGCACAGATACGCAGTATTTT | TRBV7-2 | many | NA | TRBJ2-3
CASSFSGGLGSPLHF | TGTGCCAGCAGTTTTTCTGGGGGCCTGGGTTCACCCCTCCACTTT | TRBV27 | few | NA | TRBJ1-6